The sequence of this T cell receptor (beta chain) was determined in a study of radiotherapy plus CTLA-4 blockade in lung cancer. The CDR3 has 15 amino acids. The trim removed 2 bases at V and 6 bases at J, leaving 7 bases unmatched. CDR1 is SGHTA and CDR2 is FQGTGA in the germline V gene. The protocol was immunoSEQ multiplex PCR, while the TCRdb copy is restricted to in-frame clones and leaves out a portion. The table lists about 48,000 clones, approximately 85% of them singletons. The chain recombines TRBV7-3 with TRBJ2-1; the match to TRBD2 covers 7 bases. This TCR derives from a human donor with non-small cell lung cancer who had stable disease on radiotherapy plus ipilimumab. Sample: peripheral blood, taken from a patient treated with radiotherapy plus ipilimumab. The CDR3 is CASSLGGGLGNEQFF. The CDR3 bases are TGTGCCAGCAGCTTAGGGGGGGGGTTAGGCAATGAGCAGTTCTTC.